Here is one TCR beta chain with its context. Its antigen remains unknown. PCR was performed a second time for about 7 to 12 cycles using a sample-barcoded 5' primer and a J-beta primer mix. TCRdb fed the 5' RACE reads into MiXCR, producing one record per CDR3 protein. The sample includes around 690,000 distinct CDR3 sequences, 58% seen only once; the top ten take roughly 34%. Healthy Caucasian individuals from Russia aged about 6 to 95 served as donors. Per sample, a minimum of 6 million PBMCs were isolated. The data stem from a study of blood T cells in healthy people across ages. Study-level background: About one barcoded beta molecule was captured per two T cells (by template switching). Whole-study findings and limits: Long-lived donors had more naive CD4+ cells and higher diversity than aged donors.

This CDR3 has 13 residues. Trimming removed 6 bases at V and 7 bases at J, with 13 bases between. The germline V gene encodes CDR1 SGHTA and CDR2 FQGNSA. The chain is built from TRBV7-2 and TRBJ1-5, with D perhaps TRBD1 (6 bases). This sequence was found in a man aged 60-69 years in good health. Sequencing was carried out using blood. The CDR3, as DNA: TGTGCCAGCAGGGTCGGCAGGGGACAGCCCCAGCATTTT. Its translation is CASRVGRGQPQHF.